These 18 T cell receptor beta chains share one sample of origin, sequenced in a study of blood T cell repertoires in COVID-19. This table comes from immunoSEQ multiplex PCR, and its TCRdb copy is limited to in-frame clones, with some not included. This table has about 270,000 clones, under 90% appearing once. Sequenced: peripheral blood. These receptors were obtained from a woman aged 55-70 years with active or convalescent COVID-19.

CDR3 coding DNA: TGTGCCAGCAGCTTAACAGGGGCGGGCACTGAAGCTTTCTTT. Its translation is CASSLTGAGTEAFF. V gene TRBV7-2 combines with J gene TRBJ1-1; 7 bases line up with TRBD1. This CDR3 has 14 residues. The junction had 4 bases not matched to a gene; V was cut back by 2 bases and J by 4 bases. Germline V gene data show CDR1 as SGHTA and CDR2 as FQGNSA.

CDR3 region: CASSKERADTGELFF. The DNA of the CDR3 is TGCGCCAGCAGTAAGGAGCGGGCAGACACCGGGGAGCTGTTTTTT. The chain employs TRBV10-2 and TRBJ2-2; D might be TRBD2 (6 bases). CDR1 is WSHSY and CDR2 is SAAADI in the germline V gene. V lost 5 bases and J lost 3, with 13 bases in between. The length of the CDR3 is 15 residues.

V usage is TRBV7-3 and J usage is TRBJ2-7, with 9 bases aligning to TRBD1. V lost 6 bases to trimming and J lost 4 bases; unmatched junction nucleotides: 4. The CDR3 is 13 residues long. Germline V gene lookup returns CDR1 SGHTA and CDR2 FQGTGA. The CDR3 here is CASRGTGRYEQYF. The CDR3 DNA is TGTGCCAGCAGGGGGACAGGGCGATACGAGCAGTACTTC.

This chain joins TRBV6-4 and TRBJ1-4; D gene unclear. V was trimmed by 0 bases and J by 7 bases, leaving 12 bases between them. Per the germline V gene, CDR1 is MRHNA and CDR2 is SNTAGT. The length of the CDR3 is 15 residues. The CDR3 sequence is CASSDSFRLLEKLFF. CDR3 in DNA: TGTGCCAGCAGTGACTCATTCCGGTTACTTGAAAAACTGTTTTTT.

This clone is a singleton in its sample. This chain links TRBV4-1 with TRBJ2-1, with 9 bases aligning to TRBD1. Trimming removed 0 bases from V and 6 bases from J; junction bases left unmatched: 18. Germline V gene sequence: CDR1 MGHRA, CDR2 YSYEKL. The CDR3 is 20 amino acids. The CDR3 nucleotides read TGCGCCAGCAGCCAAGATAGAGGGGAGGTTACAGGGGGCAGGTCCAATGAGCAGTTCTTC. It specifies CASSQDRGEVTGGRSNEQFF.

In its sample, this clone was seen once. This chain uses TRBV6-5 with TRBJ2-7; TRBD2 agrees at 13 bases. The CDR3 length is 15 residues. J lost 3 bases, V lost 6 bases, and 5 bases had no gene match. The V gene's germline CDR1 is MNHEY and CDR2 SVGAGI. This CDR3 reads CASRETSGGNYEQYF. CDR3 in DNA: TGTGCCAGCAGGGAGACTAGCGGGGGGAACTACGAGCAGTACTTC.

The chain has TRBV6-2 or TRBV6-3 and TRBJ2-4, with 8 nucleotides matching TRBD1. The CDR3 covers 21 residues. V dropped 2 bases and J dropped 1; count of bases not matched to a gene: 19. From germline, CDR1 is MNHEY and CDR2 SVGEGT. DNA for the CDR3: TGTGCCAGCAGTTACAAATCCGGGTGGACAGGGCATCCTGTGGCCAAAAACATTCAGTACTTC. Translated, it gives CASSYKSGWTGHPVAKNIQYF.

The chain carries TRBV9 and TRBJ2-3; 9 bases line up with TRBD1. The germline CDR1 and CDR2 sequences are SGDLS and YYNGEE. This CDR3 comprises 18 residues. Trimming at V came to 2 bases and at J to 6 bases, leaving 16 bases not matched to a gene. CDR3 in DNA: TGTGCCAGCAGCGTTGTTTCGATGATGGACAGGGGTGGCGATACGCAGTATTTT. It translates to CASSVVSMMDRGGDTQYF.

This clone was seen only a few times. The J gene is TRBJ2-2, the V gene TRBV18; no clear D gene. The CDR3 is 15 residues long. CDR1 is KGHSH, CDR2 LQKENI, per germline. The ends were cut back, 4 bases at V and 4 bases at J, with 13 bases in the middle. CDR3 sequence: CASSLQSGGTGELFF. Written as DNA, the CDR3 is TGTGCCAGCTCACTACAATCGGGTGGCACCGGGGAGCTGTTTTTT.

There are a few counts of this clone. The DNA for the CDR3 is TGTGCCATAAATAGCGGGGGGGCGGAGACCCAGTACTTC. Its translation: CAINSGGAETQYF. The chain links TRBV2 to TRBJ2-5; TRBD2 agrees at 11 bases. V shed 10 bases and J 5 bases; nucleotides not matched to a gene: 6. This CDR3 is built from 13 residues. CDR1 is SNHLY, CDR2 FYNNEI, per germline.

This rearrangement joins TRBV5-1 to TRBJ2-1, with 11 positions matching TRBD2. This CDR3 contains 21 residues. V gave up 1 base and J gave up 0 bases; unmatched junction bases: 15. The germline V gene encodes CDR1 SGHRS and CDR2 YFSETQ. CDR3 sequence (DNA): TGCGCCAGCAGCTTGTCCCCCCGGGCTAGCGGGGGGCTGAGCTCCTACAATGAGCAGTTCTTC. Amino acid sequence: CASSLSPRASGGLSSYNEQFF.

The V call is TRBV11-2, the J call TRBJ1-2; D call uncertain. Trimming removed 2 bases at V and 11 bases at J, with 12 bases between. Germline lookup yields CDR1 SGHAT and CDR2 FQNNGV. The CDR3 covers 12 residues. The CDR3 bases are TGTGCCAGCAGCTTACAGTACGCGGGTTACACCTTC. This translates into CASSLQYAGYTF.

The chain employs TRBV2 and TRBJ1-5, with D unresolved. Looked up from germline, CDR1 is SNHLY and CDR2 is FYNNEI. There are 16 residues in the CDR3. V lost 8 bases, J lost 4 bases, and 21 bases lay in between. CDR3 coding DNA: TGTGCCAGCCTGGACGAGGGCCTCTCGCGGAATCAGCCCCAGCATTTT. Residues: CASLDEGLSRNQPQHF.

The chain recombines TRBV5-6 with TRBJ1-6; 8 bases line up with TRBD1. CDR3 length equals 15 residues. CDR1 SGHDT and CDR2 YYEEEE come from the germline V gene. The J segment lost 7 bases and the V segment lost 4 bases, leaving 7 bases of the junction unmatched. CDR3 region: CASSPTGDVNSPLHF. DNA for the CDR3: TGTGCCAGCAGCCCGACAGGGGATGTGAATTCACCCCTCCACTTT.

This chain uses TRBV19 with TRBJ2-7; D gene uncertain. The V and J ends lost 3 bases and 4 bases respectively, with 10 bases between them. The CDR3 sequence is 13 residues long. CDR1 is LNHDA and CDR2 is SQIVND in the germline V gene (reference sequence). The CDR3 DNA reads TGTGCCAGTAGTATCGCTAGTTTTTACGAGCAGTACTTC. Its protein product is CASSIASFYEQYF.

This clone was seen a handful of times. The chain is built from TRBV12-3 or TRBV12-4 and TRBJ1-4, with a possible D match to TRBD1 (6 bases). Trimming shortened V by 10 bases and J by 8 bases, and 14 bases separated the two germline ends. The CDR3 totals 12 residues. The CDR3 loop is CATAGAGEKLFF. Here the CDR3 DNA reads TGTGCCACCGCGGGGGCAGGAGAAAAACTGTTTTTT.

The rearrangement links TRBV19 to TRBJ1-6; TRBD1 agrees at 9 bases. This CDR3 has 14 residues. Germline loops: CDR1 LNHDA, CDR2 SQIVND (reference sequence). V dropped 10 bases and J dropped 8; count of bases not matched to a gene: 9. This CDR3 is CATTPGTGHSPLHF. The CDR3, as DNA: TGTGCCACTACCCCCGGGACAGGGCATTCACCCCTCCACTTT.

This chain joins TRBV19 and TRBJ2-7; tentative D call: TRBD1 (6 bases). The germline V and J ends were trimmed by 3 bases and 0 bases, with 15 bases remaining between them. The CDR3 loop spans 16 amino acids. CDR1 LNHDA and CDR2 SQIVND come from the germline V gene (reference sequence). The CDR3 DNA is TGTGCCAGTAGTATCCTCCCTGGACAGAGCTCCTACGAGCAGTACTTC. This gives the protein CASSILPGQSSYEQYF.